One sample yielded the 17 T cell receptor beta chains listed below, sequenced in a study of blood T cell repertoires in COVID-19. Assay: immunoSEQ multiplex PCR; the TCRdb copy retains only in-frame clones and omits some. The sample includes approximately 240,000 clones, around 83% seen only once; the top ten take approximately 1.2%. What was sequenced was PBMCs or T cells enriched from blood (not recorded which). These receptors originate from a woman aged 40-49 years with acute COVID-19.

The chain uses TRBV2 and TRBJ1-6, with TRBD1 matching 7 bases. Unmatched junction bases numbered 6, after V lost 5 bases and J lost 5 bases. The CDR3 sequence is 15 residues long. CDR1 SNHLY and CDR2 FYNNEI come from the germline V gene. The chain's CDR3 is CASSLRQGDNSPLHF. The DNA of the CDR3 is TGTGCCAGCAGTTTAAGACAGGGTGATAATTCACCCCTCCACTTT.

The chain links TRBV20-1 to TRBJ1-1; the D is unclear. Between the trimmed V and J ends, which lost 3 bases and 8 bases, there was a span of 19 bases. The CDR3 totals 14 residues. Germline CDR1 and CDR2: DFQATT and SNEGSKA (reference sequence). The CDR3 here is CSASGGWVGGEAFF. In nucleotides, the CDR3 is TGCAGTGCTAGTGGCGGTTGGGTTGGTGGGGAAGCTTTCTTT.

This clone showed up just a few times. Here the CDR3 DNA reads TGTGCTACGGGGGACAGGGGATACGGCTACACCTTC. This sequence encodes CATGDRGYGYTF. The rearrangement links TRBV6-5 to TRBJ1-2; the match to TRBD1 covers 10 bases. Germline CDR1 and CDR2: MNHEY and SVGAGI. The CDR3 totals 12 residues.

This chain uses TRBV5-1 with TRBJ1-2; no clear D. This CDR3 comprises 13 residues. The germline V gene encodes CDR1 SGHRS and CDR2 YFSETQ. V was clipped by 4 bases and J by 6 bases, with 13 bases between them. The CDR3 bases are TGCGCCAGCAGCGTCAACGGTATCGATGGCTACACCTTC. It specifies CASSVNGIDGYTF.

The DNA of the CDR3 is TGTGCCAGCAGCTTGCGTGAGGGTACCAACGTCCTGACTTTC. Translating gives CASSLREGTNVLTF. This chain uses TRBV7-2 with TRBJ2-6; D is perhaps TRBD2 (5 bases). The germline V and J ends were trimmed by 3 bases and 8 bases, with 11 bases remaining between them. The germline V gene has CDR1 SGHTA and CDR2 FQGNSA. The CDR3 consists of 14 residues.

The chain employs TRBV29-1 and TRBJ2-7; 12 positions match TRBD2. V shed 6 bases, J shed 2 bases, and the junction held 2 bases outside the gene matches. Germline-derived CDR1 and CDR2 are SQVTM and ANQGSEA. The CDR3 covers 13 residues. This CDR3 reads CSVGLAGTYEQYF. The CDR3, as DNA: TGCAGCGTCGGACTAGCGGGAACCTACGAGCAGTACTTC.

The chain is built from TRBV10-1 and TRBJ2-3; 13 bases line up with TRBD2. The V and J ends lost 5 bases and 0 bases, in that order; junction bases with no gene match: 8. The CDR3 extends over 18 amino acids. CDR1 is WNHNN and CDR2 is SYGVQD in the germline V gene (reference sequence). This chain's CDR3 is CASSTGTSGDSSTDTQYF. The CDR3 DNA is TGCGCCAGCAGTACCGGGACTAGCGGGGATTCTAGCACAGATACGCAGTATTTT.

This clone came up a few times. The chain combines TRBV5-1 with TRBJ2-7; 12 nucleotides align to TRBD1. The CDR3 consists of 14 residues. With 6 bases clipped from V and 5 bases from J, the junction kept 6 bases outside the gene matches. Germline V lookup: CDR1 SGHRS, CDR2 YFSETQ. In nucleotides, the CDR3 is TGCGCCAGCAAGATGGGACAGGGGGCGGACGAGCAGTACTTC. Translated: CASKMGQGADEQYF.

The V and J genes are TRBV9 and TRBJ2-3, with 13 bases aligning to TRBD2. This CDR3 has 19 residues. Trimming took 3 bases from V and 4 from J; bases not matched to a gene: 14. Germline loops: CDR1 SGDLS, CDR2 YYNGEE. The CDR3 DNA follows: TGTGCCAGCAGCGCTGGGACCCGGACTAGCGGGAGTAAATCAGATACGCAGTATTTT. As protein: CASSAGTRTSGSKSDTQYF.

The V call is TRBV12-5, the J call TRBJ2-1; D ambiguous. The CDR3 covers 13 residues. The V end was cut by 1 base, the J end by 5 bases, with 6 bases between. Germline loops: CDR1 LGHNT, CDR2 FRNRAP. The CDR3 bases are TGTGCTAGTGGTTTGGACAGTAACAATGAGCAGTTCTTC. It translates to CASGLDSNNEQFF.

As DNA, the CDR3 is TGTGCCAGCAGCACCCTTGGGGCCGGGAACTATGGCTACACCTTC. Translating gives CASSTLGAGNYGYTF. The V and J genes are TRBV28 and TRBJ1-2, with D perhaps TRBD1 (5 bases). The V end was cut by 6 bases, the J end by 2 bases, with 16 bases between. The CDR3 has 15 amino acids. CDR1 MDHEN and CDR2 SYDVKM come from the germline V gene.

The CDR3 DNA reads as TGTGCCAGCGGGGGCCTTAACTATGGCTACACCTTC. This sequence encodes CASGGLNYGYTF. The chain joins TRBV21-1 to TRBJ1-2; the D call in the table, TRBD1, was not verified against the DNA. TRBV21-1 is annotated as a pseudogene. The CDR3 extends over 12 amino acids.

This chain links TRBV2 with TRBJ2-3, with 10 bases aligning to TRBD2. Unmatched junction bases numbered 3, after V lost 6 bases and J lost 6 bases. CDR3 length: 13 residues. Germline V lookup: CDR1 SNHLY, CDR2 FYNNEI. DNA of the CDR3: TGTGCCAGCAGGAGCGGGGGGGGCGATACGCAGTATTTT. It encodes CASRSGGGDTQYF.

The chain couples TRBV7-2 to TRBJ1-3; no firm D call. Looked up from germline, CDR1 is SGHTA and CDR2 is FQGNSA. Trimming shortened V by 2 bases and J by 0 bases, and 8 bases separated the two germline ends. The CDR3 is 15 amino acids. The CDR3 bases are TGTGCCAGCAGCTTATCAGGAGGCTCTGGAAACACCATATATTTT. Translated, it gives CASSLSGGSGNTIYF.

V and J are TRBV5-1 and TRBJ2-7; 7 nucleotides align to TRBD1. V dropped 0 bases and J dropped 7; count of bases not matched to a gene: 7. The CDR3 consists of 14 residues. CDR1 SGHRS and CDR2 YFSETQ come from the germline V gene. The CDR3 sequence is CASSLAGGSSEQYF. CDR3 sequence (DNA): TGCGCCAGCAGCTTGGCAGGGGGTTCGTCTGAGCAGTACTTC. Combining the CDR3 with reference TRBV5-1 and TRBJ2-7 gives the whole variable domain KAGVTQTPRYLIKTRGQQVTLSCSPISGHRSVSWYQQTPGQGLQFLFEYFSETQRNKGNFPGRFSGRQFSNSRSEMNVSTLELGDSALYLCASSLAGGSSEQYFGPGTRLTVT.

V gene TRBV28 combines with J gene TRBJ1-1, with D possibly matching TRBD1 (5 bases). V shed 7 bases and J shed 5 bases, with 17 bases lying between them. In germline, CDR1 is MDHEN, CDR2 SYDVKM. The CDR3 totals 14 residues. In nucleotides, the CDR3 is TGTGCCAGCACCGAGGCGGGGCGACGGACTGAAGCTTTCTTT. Protein: CASTEAGRRTEAFF.

The CDR3 coding sequence is TGCGCCAGCAGTCAATCGAGGGACGAGCAGTACTTC. This translates into CASSQSRDEQYF. The V call is TRBV23-1, the J call TRBJ2-7; a weak D match, TRBD2 (5 bases). TRBV23-1 is sorted into the ORF group, with uncertain function. CDR3 length equals 12 residues. Trimming removed 0 bases at V and 5 bases at J, with 5 bases between.